These 19 T cell receptor beta chains share one sample of origin, sequenced in a study of cytomegalovirus exposure and HLA in healthy donors. Use of 60 Vbeta and 13 Jbeta primers characterized the PCR. Profiling relied on immunoSEQ multiplex PCR, and the TCRdb table lists in-frame clones only, not all of them. The repertoire holds tens of thousands of clones, approximately 80% seen once, with around 2.4% in the top ten. The sample taken for sequencing was PBMCs. The receptors were sampled from a female donor in good health and CMV-seronegative.

This clone was counted between two and nine times. The rearrangement links TRBV4-2 to TRBJ1-1; D is possibly TRBD1 (5 bases). The CDR3 runs 15 residues. Between the trimmed V and J ends, which lost 1 base and 0 bases, there was a span of 9 bases. The germline V gene has CDR1 LGHNA and CDR2 YNFKEQ. The CDR3 bases are TGTGCCAGCAGCCAAGGACAGCTCATGAACACTGAAGCTTTCTTT. This codes for CASSQGQLMNTEAFF.

The rearrangement joins TRBV2 to TRBJ2-1, with 7 bases aligning to TRBD2. CDR3 size: 13 residues. Per germline, CDR1 SNHLY and CDR2 FYNNEI. V shed 8 bases and J 6 bases; nucleotides not matched to a gene: 7. CDR3 amino acids: CASEGGLGNEQFF. DNA for the CDR3: TGTGCCAGCGAGGGAGGGTTGGGCAATGAGCAGTTCTTC.

This clone was recorded only once. The genes are TRBV9 and TRBJ2-5; D is uncertain. This CDR3 comprises 15 residues. The germline V gene encodes CDR1 SGDLS and CDR2 YYNGEE. V lost 2 bases, J lost 6 bases, and 17 bases lay in between. CDR3 amino acids: CASSVSPGSQKTQYF. In DNA, the CDR3 is TGTGCCAGCAGCGTTTCCCCTGGCAGTCAAAAGACCCAGTACTTC.

The chain has TRBV29-1 and TRBJ2-3; D may be TRBD1 (5 bases). Trimming took 0 bases from V and 2 from J, leaving 15 bases between them. This CDR3 comprises 16 residues. Germline-derived CDR1 and CDR2 are SQVTM and ANQGSEA. The CDR3 is CSVEDIRAGPTDTQYF. CDR3 bases: TGCAGCGTTGAAGATATCAGGGCAGGTCCCACAGATACGCAGTATTTT.

This clone appeared a single time. This chain uses TRBV28 with TRBJ1-3; D may be TRBD1 (6 bases). This CDR3 is built from 14 residues. Germline V gene lookup returns CDR1 MDHEN and CDR2 SYDVKM. The germline V and J ends were trimmed by 6 bases and 1 base, with 10 bases remaining between them. The CDR3 DNA sequence: TGTGCCAGCAGCCTAGGGGGTTCTGGAAACACCATATATTTT. Protein: CASSLGGSGNTIYF.

Details on this clone: The germline gene is not matched at one end of the junction; a read error may be the cause. Other nucleotide sequences in the sample specify the same CDR3. The CDR3 sequence: CASRVGHDNSPLHF. The CDR3 DNA reads as TGTGCCAGCAGAGTCGGACACGATAATTCCCCCCTCCACTTT. The chain has TRBV28 and TRBJ1-6; D may be TRBD1 (5 bases). There are 14 residues in the CDR3. Germline CDR1 reads MDHEN; CDR2 reads SYDVKM.

The chain couples TRBV12-5 to TRBJ2-7, with a possible D match to TRBD1 (6 bases). Germline CDR1 reads LGHNT; CDR2 reads FRNRAP. This CDR3 comprises 15 residues. Trimming removed 5 bases at V and 2 bases at J, with 16 bases between. The CDR3 is CASGPTGPLTYEQYF. The CDR3, as DNA: TGTGCTAGTGGTCCGACAGGTCCTTTAACCTACGAGCAGTACTTC.

This chain connects TRBV5-4 to TRBJ2-1, with TRBD1 as a possible D gene (6 bases). The germline V gene encodes CDR1 SGHNT and CDR2 YYREEE (reference sequence). Trimming removed 3 bases from V and 0 bases from J, with 13 bases in between. The CDR3 extends over 16 amino acids. CDR3 amino acids: CASSSRGQSSYNEQFF. CDR3 DNA: TGTGCCAGCAGCTCGAGAGGACAGAGCTCCTACAATGAGCAGTTCTTC.

The gene calls are TRBV30 and TRBJ1-3, with 9 nucleotides matching TRBD1. Looked up from germline, CDR1 is GTSNPN and CDR2 is SVGIG (reference sequence). Trimming removed 3 bases from V and 9 bases from J; junction bases left unmatched: 12. The CDR3 sequence is 15 residues long. The CDR3 loop is CAWRPTGQGEFTIYF. The CDR3 nucleotides read TGTGCCTGGAGACCGACGGGACAGGGAGAATTCACCATATATTTT.

This clone was seen a few times. J is TRBJ2-7 and V is TRBV5-4; 7 positions match TRBD1. This CDR3 comprises 15 residues. With 5 bases clipped from V and 5 bases from J, the junction kept 13 bases outside the gene matches. Germline-derived CDR1 and CDR2 are SGHNT and YYREEE (reference sequence). Here the CDR3 DNA reads TGTGCCAGCAGTCGACAGGGAAGTAGGTTGGACGAGCAGTACTTC. It encodes CASSRQGSRLDEQYF.

V gene TRBV7-2 combines with J gene TRBJ2-7; possible D gene TRBD1, 5 bases. Trimming took off 4 bases at V and 1 base at J, with 11 bases between the two ends. The CDR3 spans 14 residues. Germline CDR1 SGHTA, CDR2 FQGNSA. Written as DNA, the CDR3 is TGTGCCAGCAGCTCCGGACATTCTTCCTACGAGCAGTACTTC. Amino acid sequence: CASSSGHSSYEQYF.

In this sample, this clone turned up a few times. The chain uses TRBV2 and TRBJ1-1; 7 nucleotides align to TRBD1. The CDR3 runs to 13 residues. After removal of 4 bases from V and 6 bases from J, the junction contained 5 bases not matched to a gene. In germline, CDR1 is SNHLY, CDR2 FYNNEI. The CDR3 is CASSGQGVPEAFF. The DNA for the CDR3 is TGTGCCAGCAGTGGGCAGGGGGTCCCTGAAGCTTTCTTT. The full variable domain, its missing parts supplied by reference TRBV2 and TRBJ1-1, is EPEVTQTPSHQVTQMGQEVILRCVPISNHLYFYWYRQILGQKVEFLVSFYNNEISEKSEIFDDQFSVERPDGSNFTLKIRSTKLEDSAMYFCASSGQGVPEAFFGQGTRLTVV.

This clone has only one observation. V gene TRBV6-6 combines with J gene TRBJ2-5, with 7 bases identical to TRBD1. The trim removed 4 bases at V and 5 bases at J, leaving 10 bases unmatched. The CDR3 runs 15 residues. CDR1 is MNHNY and CDR2 is SVGAGI in the germline V gene (reference sequence). CDR3 bases: TGTGCCAGCAGTTCGTCCGGGACAGAGAGGGAGACCCAGTACTTC. This codes for CASSSSGTERETQYF.

There are a few counts of this clone. The CDR3 DNA follows: TGTGCCAGCAGTCCTCAGGTGATTTATGGCTACACCTTC. It codes for CASSPQVIYGYTF. The chain uses TRBV28 and TRBJ1-2; D unclear. The CDR3 is 13 residues long. Germline-derived CDR1 and CDR2 are MDHEN and SYDVKM. The ends were cut back, 5 bases at V and 5 bases at J, with 12 bases in the middle.

The rearrangement joins TRBV5-1 to TRBJ2-4; D is perhaps TRBD2 (5 bases). CDR1 and CDR2 from the germline V gene are SGHRS and YFSETQ. The CDR3 spans 15 residues. V lost 4 bases and J lost 0, with 11 bases in between. DNA for the CDR3: TGCGCCAGCAGCGTCGGAGGAGTAGCCAAAAACATTCAGTACTTC. This encodes CASSVGGVAKNIQYF.

Notes on this clone: The sample has other DNA sequences that encode this CDR3 too. V is TRBV19 and J is TRBJ1-4, with TRBD1 matching over 7 bases. With V trimmed by 7 bases and J by 15 bases, 17 bases remained unmatched. Germline CDR1 reads LNHDA; CDR2 reads SQIVND (reference sequence). The CDR3 is 14 amino acids. The CDR3 here is CASTPVQGISGVFF. As DNA, the CDR3 is TGTGCCAGTACCCCGGTACAGGGGATATCGGGAGTGTTTTTT.

This chain uses TRBV19 with TRBJ1-5; no reliable D call. Germline CDR1 reads LNHDA; CDR2 reads SQIVND (reference sequence). V shed 2 bases and J shed 3 bases, with 11 bases lying between them. This CDR3 comprises 15 residues. CDR3 coding DNA: TGTGCCAGTAGTATATTGCTGGCAGACAATCAGCCCCAGCATTTT. Encoded protein: CASSILLADNQPQHF.

The chain is built from TRBV11-2 and TRBJ1-2; D not certain. This CDR3 has 14 amino acids. Trimming stripped 1 base from V and 2 bases from J, with 8 bases between. Per germline, CDR1 SGHAT and CDR2 FQNNGV. In DNA form, the CDR3 reads TGTGCCAGCAGCTTAGCCGGGTCAAACTATGGCTACACCTTC. It encodes CASSLAGSNYGYTF.

This rearrangement joins TRBV5-1 to TRBJ2-6; TRBD1 agrees at 7 bases. This CDR3 comprises 16 residues. Trimming took 6 bases from V and 2 from J; bases not matched to a gene: 8. Germline V CDR1 and CDR2: SGHRS, YFSETQ. The CDR3 DNA reads TGCGCCAGCAACGAGGACAGGACCGCTGGGGCCAACGTCCTGACTTTC. Protein: CASNEDRTAGANVLTF.